Below are 10 T cell receptor beta chains sequenced from a single sample in a study of blood T cell repertoires in COVID-19. Produced via immunoSEQ multiplex PCR; TCRdb's table is partial and in-frame only. This sample carries 350,000 to 400,000 clones, more than 85% of them seen once, and the ten largest clones take 2.5% to 3.5%. The material sequenced was PBMCs or T cells enriched from blood (not recorded which). These TCRs come from a woman aged 30 to 39 who had recovered from COVID-19.

This sequence joins TRBV30 and TRBJ2-2, with D maybe TRBD2 (5 bases). Per the germline V gene, CDR1 is GTSNPN and CDR2 is SVGIG (reference sequence). V lost 2 bases to trimming and J lost 5 bases, with 15 bases between them. This CDR3 is 15 amino acids long. CDR3 sequence reads: CAWSQDSMRTGELFF. The DNA of the CDR3 is TGTGCCTGGAGTCAGGACTCTATGCGGACCGGGGAGCTGTTTTTT.

J is TRBJ1-4 and V is TRBV9, with 9 bases fitting TRBD1. The CDR3 loop spans 15 amino acids. The ends lost 4 bases at V and 4 bases at J; junction bases unmatched: 5. The germline V gene encodes CDR1 SGDLS and CDR2 YYNGEE. CDR3 in DNA: TGTGCCAGCAGCACCAGACAGGGGGGTAATGAAAAACTGTTTTTT. Residues: CASSTRQGGNEKLFF.

This chain connects TRBV29-1 to TRBJ2-2, with a tentative D call TRBD2 (6 bases). The CDR3 extends over 12 amino acids. Trimming pared 6 bases from V and 7 bases from J, leaving 12 bases between. CDR1 is SQVTM and CDR2 is ANQGSEA in the germline V gene. DNA of the CDR3: TGCAGCGTCCCTTCGACTAGCGGGGAGCTGTTTTTT. Translated: CSVPSTSGELFF.

This clone was detected once. This chain links TRBV28 with TRBJ2-2; D gene ambiguous. Germline V gene lookup returns CDR1 MDHEN and CDR2 SYDVKM. Trimming took 3 bases from V and 6 from J, leaving 14 bases between them. This CDR3 is built from 15 residues. As DNA, the CDR3 is TGTGCCAGCAGTTTGGGTAGCTTTGTTGCCGGGGAGCTGTTTTTT. This translates into CASSLGSFVAGELFF.

This chain links TRBV5-4 with TRBJ1-1, with D unresolved. The CDR3 contains 15 residues. Germline lookup yields CDR1 SGHNT and CDR2 YYREEE (reference sequence). V was shortened by 2 bases and J by 0 bases, with 11 bases between the two germline ends. Here the CDR3 DNA reads TGTGCCAGCAGCTTTCCCGGGAGACTGAACACTGAAGCTTTCTTT. Amino acids: CASSFPGRLNTEAFF.

J is TRBJ2-4 and V is TRBV29-1; weak D call: TRBD1 (6 bases). V was pared by 6 bases and J by 7 bases, with 16 bases between. Germline CDR1 is SQVTM and CDR2 is ANQGSEA. The CDR3 has 13 amino acids. The CDR3 reads CSVADSLQNIQYF. The CDR3 DNA is TGCAGCGTCGCGGACAGCCTCCAGAACATTCAGTACTTC. The variable domain in full, with the rest retrieved from reference TRBV29-1 and TRBJ2-4, is SAVISQKPSRDICQRGTSLTIQCQVDSQVTMMFWYRQQPGQSLTLIATANQGSEATYESGFVIDKFPISRPNLTFSTLTVSNMSPEDSSIYLCSVADSLQNIQYFGAGTRLSVL.

The J gene is TRBJ2-1, the V gene TRBV6-5; the D gene is possibly TRBD2 (7 bases). The V end was cut by 6 bases, the J end by 8 bases, with 11 bases between. Germline values: CDR1 MNHEY, CDR2 SVGAGI. This CDR3 contains 12 residues. CDR3 residues: CASRIGGDEQFF. DNA of the CDR3: TGTGCCAGCAGGATAGGGGGGGATGAGCAGTTCTTC.

This sequence joins TRBV13 and TRBJ2-2, with 12 bases lining up with TRBD2. The germline gives CDR1 PRHDT, CDR2 FYEKMQ (reference sequence). V lost 4 bases to trimming and J lost 1 base; unmatched junction nucleotides: 7. The CDR3 loop spans 18 amino acids. CDR3 sequence: CASSSYRTSGVNTGELFF. CDR3 bases: TGTGCCAGCAGCTCCTATCGGACTAGCGGGGTGAACACCGGGGAGCTGTTTTTT.

The chain links TRBV5-6 to TRBJ2-5; D call uncertain. Germline CDR1 SGHDT, CDR2 YYEEEE. The CDR3 loop spans 13 amino acids. V was pared by 1 base and J by 2 bases, with 6 bases between. Here the CDR3 DNA reads TGTGCCAGCAGCTTGCCACATCAAGAGACCCAGTACTTC. Its translation: CASSLPHQETQYF.

The chain uses TRBV9 and TRBJ1-3; possible D gene TRBD1, 6 bases. Germline CDR1 and CDR2: SGDLS and YYNGEE. CDR3 size: 14 residues. V lost 7 bases and J 4 bases, leaving 15 bases between the germline ends. Here the CDR3 reads CASARGGQGNTIYF. The CDR3 DNA follows: TGTGCCAGCGCCCGGGGGGGGCAAGGAAACACCATATATTTT.